These T cell receptor beta chains were read from a single sample in a study of glioma-infiltrating T cells. TCRdb reanalysed the multiplex PCR reads using MiXCR and keeps one entry per CDR3 protein. The sample records a few hundred thousand distinct CDR3 sequences, around 45% being singletons. The specimen was glioma tissue, nonneoplastic brain tissue, or PBMCs (not recorded which). The receptor set was obtained from a human donor with low-grade glioma or glioblastoma, undergoing nonglioma brain surgery, or in good health (not recorded which). CDR3s include the opening cysteine and the closing phenylalanine or tryptophan. Fields, in order: clone size, V gene, J gene, D gene, CDR3 protein, CDR3 DNA. A D gene is named only where the DNA matches it firmly. Only part of the rows carry a size: once, few, many, or a class if the clone is expanded.

abundance: -; v_gene: TRBV20-1; j_gene: TRBJ1-2; d_gene: -; CDR3aa: CSARKSATNYGYTF; CDR3nt: TGCAGTGCTAGAAAGTCGGCCACTAACTATGGCTACACCTTC
abundance: few; v_gene: TRBV11-2; j_gene: TRBJ2-1; d_gene: TRBD1; CDR3aa: CASSLRGQGVRDREQFF; CDR3nt: TGTGCCAGCAGCTTAAGGGGACAGGGCGTGAGGGACCGTGAGCAGTTCTTC
abundance: many; v_gene: TRBV20-1; j_gene: TRBJ1-4; d_gene: -; CDR3aa: CSVSTRREKLFF; CDR3nt: TGCAGTGTCAGCACAAGGCGAGAAAAACTGTTTTTT
abundance: few; v_gene: TRBV7-2; j_gene: TRBJ2-3; d_gene: -; CDR3aa: CASSLDNGKDTQYF; CDR3nt: TGTGCCAGCAGCTTAGATAACGGGAAAGATACGCAGTATTTT
abundance: -; v_gene: TRBV7-2; j_gene: TRBJ2-5; d_gene: TRBD2; CDR3aa: CASSSGLYQETQYF; CDR3nt: TGTGCCAGCAGCTCGGGACTATACCAAGAGACCCAGTACTTC
abundance: -; v_gene: TRBV28; j_gene: TRBJ1-2; d_gene: TRBD1; CDR3aa: CASRQGIDYGYTF; CDR3nt: TGTGCCAGCAGACAGGGGATAGACTATGGCTACACCTTC
abundance: many; v_gene: TRBV27; j_gene: TRBJ1-1; d_gene: -; CDR3aa: CASSFGGGEAFF; CDR3nt: TGTGCCAGCAGTTTTGGGGGGGGTGAAGCTTTCTTT
abundance: few; v_gene: TRBV6-1; j_gene: TRBJ2-3; d_gene: -; CDR3aa: CASNRVRATDTQYF; CDR3nt: TGTGCCAGCAACAGGGTGAGGGCCACAGATACGCAGTATTTT
abundance: -; v_gene: TRBV20-1; j_gene: TRBJ2-5; d_gene: TRBD2; CDR3aa: CSAYSGRAMRETQYF; CDR3nt: TGCAGTGCTTACAGCGGGAGGGCGATGAGAGAGACCCAGTACTTC
abundance: -; v_gene: TRBV4-1; j_gene: TRBJ1-4; d_gene: -; CDR3aa: CASSHRGYNEKLFF; CDR3nt: TGCGCCAGCAGTCACAGAGGATATAATGAAAAACTGTTTTTT
abundance: -; v_gene: TRBV28; j_gene: TRBJ1-1; d_gene: -; CDR3aa: CASSFLYQTDTEVEAFF; CDR3nt: TGTGCCAGCAGTTTCCTATACCAGACAGACACTGAAGTGGAAGCTTTCTTT
abundance: -; v_gene: TRBV7-6; j_gene: TRBJ2-2; d_gene: TRBD1; CDR3aa: CASAREAGGFMNTGELFF; CDR3nt: TGTGCCAGCGCTCGGGAAGCAGGGGGCTTTATGAACACCGGGGAGCTGTTTTTT
abundance: medium-sized; v_gene: TRBV27; j_gene: TRBJ2-7; d_gene: -; CDR3aa: CASSLGLSSLSYEQYF; CDR3nt: TGTGCCAGCAGTTTGGGCCTTTCCTCTCTATCCTACGAGCAGTACTTC